This TCR beta chain was retrieved from a study of blood T cell repertoires in COVID-19. Produced via immunoSEQ multiplex PCR; TCRdb's table is partial and in-frame only. The top ten clones hold around 1.1% of a sample with fewer than 300,000 clones, over 75% of them seen once. In terms of age and location, participants ranged from roughly 18 to 100 years and lived in under 30 US areas. The sample comprised PBMCs or T cells enriched from blood (not recorded which). The source of this sequence is a woman aged 25-40 years who had recovered from COVID-19.

The DNA of the CDR3 is TGTGCCACCAGTGATTCTCCAGGGGAAGAGACCCAGTACTTC. Its translation: CATSDSPGEETQYF. V and J are TRBV24-1 and TRBJ2-5, with D perhaps TRBD1 (6 bases). Trimming stripped 2 bases from V and 3 bases from J, with 9 bases between. The CDR3 runs 14 residues. The germline V gene has CDR1 KGHDR and CDR2 SFDVKD.